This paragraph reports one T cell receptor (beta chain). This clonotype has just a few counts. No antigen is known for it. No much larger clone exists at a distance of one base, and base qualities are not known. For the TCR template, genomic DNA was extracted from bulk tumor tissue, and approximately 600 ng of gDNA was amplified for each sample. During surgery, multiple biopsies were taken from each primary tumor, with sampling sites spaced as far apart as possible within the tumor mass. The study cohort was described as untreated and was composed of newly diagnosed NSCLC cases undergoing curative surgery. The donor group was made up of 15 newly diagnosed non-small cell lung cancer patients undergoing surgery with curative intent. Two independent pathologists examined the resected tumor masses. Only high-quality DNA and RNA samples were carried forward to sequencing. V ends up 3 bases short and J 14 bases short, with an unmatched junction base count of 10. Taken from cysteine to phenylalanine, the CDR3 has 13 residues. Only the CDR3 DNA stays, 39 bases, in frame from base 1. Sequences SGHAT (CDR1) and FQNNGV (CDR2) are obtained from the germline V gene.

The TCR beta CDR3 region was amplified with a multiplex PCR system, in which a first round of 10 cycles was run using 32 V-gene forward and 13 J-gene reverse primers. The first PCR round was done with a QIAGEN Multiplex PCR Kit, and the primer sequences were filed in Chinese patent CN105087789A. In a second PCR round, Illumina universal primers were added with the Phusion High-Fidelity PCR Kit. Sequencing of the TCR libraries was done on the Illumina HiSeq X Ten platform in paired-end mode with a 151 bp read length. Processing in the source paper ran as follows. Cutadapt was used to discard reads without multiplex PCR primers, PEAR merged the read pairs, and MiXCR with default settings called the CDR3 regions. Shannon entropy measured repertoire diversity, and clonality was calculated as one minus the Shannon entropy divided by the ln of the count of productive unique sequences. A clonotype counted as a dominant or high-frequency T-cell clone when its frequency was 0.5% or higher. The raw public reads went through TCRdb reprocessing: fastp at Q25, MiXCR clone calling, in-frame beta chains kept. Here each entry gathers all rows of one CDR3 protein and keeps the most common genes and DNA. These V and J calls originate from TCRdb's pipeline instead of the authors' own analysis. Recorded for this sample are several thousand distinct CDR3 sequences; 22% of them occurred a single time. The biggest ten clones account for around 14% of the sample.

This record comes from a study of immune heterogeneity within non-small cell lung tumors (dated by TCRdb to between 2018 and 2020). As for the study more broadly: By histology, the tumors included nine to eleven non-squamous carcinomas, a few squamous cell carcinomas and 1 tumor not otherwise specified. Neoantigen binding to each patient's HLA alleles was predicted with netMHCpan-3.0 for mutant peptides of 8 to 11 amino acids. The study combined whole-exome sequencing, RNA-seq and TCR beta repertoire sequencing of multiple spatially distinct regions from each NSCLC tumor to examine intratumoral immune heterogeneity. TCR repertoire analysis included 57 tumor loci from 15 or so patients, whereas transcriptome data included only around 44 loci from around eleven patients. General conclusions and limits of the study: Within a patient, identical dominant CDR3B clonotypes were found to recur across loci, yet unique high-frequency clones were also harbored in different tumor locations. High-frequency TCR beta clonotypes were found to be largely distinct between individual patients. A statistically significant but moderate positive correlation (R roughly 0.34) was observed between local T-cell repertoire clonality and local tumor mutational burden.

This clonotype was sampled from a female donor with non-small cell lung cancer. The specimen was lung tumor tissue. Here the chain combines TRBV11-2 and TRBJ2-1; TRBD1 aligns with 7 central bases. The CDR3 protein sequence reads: CASSFPGQPRKFF. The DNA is TGTGCCAGCAGCTTCCCGGGACAGCCGAGGAAGTTCTTC.